This TCR beta chain was obtained from a study of blood T cell repertoires in COVID-19. Study as a whole: Acute and convalescent COVID-19 specimens originated in the United States, Italy and Spain.

Measured with immunoSEQ multiplex PCR; TCRdb has only the in-frame clones, and not every one. This table holds around 250,000 clones, 65% to 85% found once. Germline assignment: CDR1 LNHDA and CDR2 SQIVND (reference sequence). V shed 4 bases and J 4 bases; nucleotides not matched to a gene: 7. The CDR3 consists of 14 residues. This clone has a single count. The V call is TRBV19, the J call TRBJ2-7, with 7 bases matching TRBD1. The TCR originated in a man older than 75 with acute or convalescent COVID-19. Sequences were obtained from peripheral blood. The DNA for the CDR3 is TGTGCCAGTAGTAGTGGGGACAGTCGGTACGAGCAGTACTTC. It encodes CASSSGDSRYEQYF.